The entry below gives a single TCR beta chain sequence along with its context. Its antigen is not known. The donors were healthy bone marrow donors. PCR used 60 Vbeta primers and 13 Jbeta primers. The data were produced by immunoSEQ multiplex PCR, yet TCRdb's version contains in-frame clones alone and is incomplete. The sample has under 150,000 clones; about 71% are singletons. This sample is part of a study of cytomegalovirus exposure and HLA in healthy donors. Study results and caveats: A previous analysis found most TCR beta V segments productive roughly 87% or roughly 30% of the time. A later analysis revealed that TCR association rates differed between HLA loci, peaking at DRB1 and bottoming out at HLA-C. The availability of immune exposure information extended only to CMV serostatus.

The V end lost 5 bases, the J end lost 1 base, and 12 bases lay between the germline ends. Germline assignment: CDR1 SEHNR and CDR2 FQNEAQ (reference sequence). There are 15 residues in the CDR3. This sequence was found in an older woman in good health and CMV-seropositive. V usage is TRBV7-9 and J usage is TRBJ2-1; weak D call: TRBD1 (5 bases). Sequencing was carried out using PBMCs. CDR3: CASSLGQGSYNEQFF. DNA of the CDR3: TGTGCCAGCAGCCTAGGGCAGGGATCCTACAATGAGCAGTTCTTC.